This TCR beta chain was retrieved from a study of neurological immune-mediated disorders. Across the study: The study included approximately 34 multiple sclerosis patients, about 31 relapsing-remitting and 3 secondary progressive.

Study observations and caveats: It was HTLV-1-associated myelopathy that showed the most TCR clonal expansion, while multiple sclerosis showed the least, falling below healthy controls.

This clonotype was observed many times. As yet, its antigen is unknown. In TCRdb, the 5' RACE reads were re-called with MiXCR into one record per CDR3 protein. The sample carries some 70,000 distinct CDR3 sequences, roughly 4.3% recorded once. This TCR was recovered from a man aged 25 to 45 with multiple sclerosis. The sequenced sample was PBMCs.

CDR3 residues: CSASPAGQGWGYTF. DNA for the CDR3: TGCAGTGCTAGTCCCGCTGGACAGGGCTGGGGCTACACCTTC. The chain has TRBV20-1 and TRBJ1-2, with TRBD1 identical over 8 bases. The CDR3 covers 14 residues. Germline-derived CDR1 and CDR2 are DFQATT and SNEGSKA (reference sequence). V trimming: 3 bases; J trimming: 8 bases; junction bases outside the gene matches: 11.